The rows below give T cell receptor beta chains drawn from one sample of a study of a mutant IDH1 vaccine in newly diagnosed glioma. The assay was immunoSEQ multiplex PCR, and TCRdb's table has in-frame clones only and misses some. The data hold about 86,000 clones, with about 82% observed a single time. These receptors lack a known antigen. This material consisted of PBMCs, taken from a glioma patient whose treatment included an IDH1 peptide vaccine. These receptors all stem from a man aged 25-45 years with glioma. Some clones in this sample may be carry-over from other donors' samples. Each CDR3 is given with its conserved first and last residue. Each record gives: clone size, V gene, J gene, D gene, CDR3 protein, CDR3 DNA. D genes are given only for firm matches. Not every row has a clone size; where given, it reads once, few, many or a size class.

NA	TRBV4-3	TRBJ2-2	NA	CASSQDQGTGELFF	TGCGCCAGCAGCCAAGATCAGGGGACCGGGGAGCTGTTTTTT
NA	TRBV19	TRBJ2-7	NA	CASSIGTSYEQYF	TGTGCCAGTAGTATAGGCACCTCCTACGAGCAGTACTTC
once	TRBV25-1	TRBJ1-6	NA	CASSLVSYNSPLHF	TGTGCCAGCAGTCTGGTCTCCTATAATTCACCCCTCCACTTT
NA	TRBV28	TRBJ1-2	TRBD1	CASSSLRGQRGGYTF	TGTGCCAGCAGTTCCCTCAGGGGGCAGAGGGGTGGCTACACCTTC
NA	TRBV4-2	TRBJ2-5	TRBD2	CASSQGPGGYQETQYF	TGTGCCAGCAGCCAAGGCCCCGGGGGGTACCAAGAGACCCAGTACTTC
NA	TRBV6-5	TRBJ2-1	TRBD1	CATKKYRTGAYEQFF	TGTGCCACCAAGAAATATAGGACAGGGGCATATGAGCAGTTCTTC
NA	TRBV7-9	TRBJ2-7	NA	CASNAEGVYEQYF	TGTGCCAGCAACGCAGAGGGGGTCTACGAGCAGTACTTC
NA	TRBV7-2	TRBJ1-2	NA	CASSPGRYYGYTF	TGTGCCAGCAGCCCTGGACGGTACTATGGCTACACCTTC
NA	TRBV4-3	TRBJ1-1	NA	CASSQVLRLNTEAFF	TGCGCCAGCAGCCAAGTGTTACGGCTGAACACTGAAGCTTTCTTT
NA	TRBV21-1	TRBJ2-1	NA	CASSKAGAGYNEQFF	TGTGCCAGCAGCAAAGCGGGAGCGGGTTACAATGAGCAGTTCTTC
NA	TRBV7-3	TRBJ2-1	TRBD2	CASSTQGLAGANEQFF	TGTGCCAGCAGCACCCAAGGACTAGCGGGAGCCAATGAGCAGTTCTTC
few	TRBV13	TRBJ2-7	NA	CASSNSGATYEQYF	TGTGCCAGCAGCAATAGCGGCGCCACCTACGAGCAGTACTTC
NA	TRBV9	TRBJ1-2	NA	CASSPLGGAGGYGYTF	TGTGCCAGCAGCCCCCTCGGGGGGGCTGGGGGCTATGGCTACACCTTC
NA	TRBV2	TRBJ2-3	TRBD1	CASPQGALTDTQYF	TGTGCCAGTCCACAGGGGGCTCTCACAGATACGCAGTATTTT
NA	TRBV5-1	TRBJ2-2	NA	CASSQPWTDTGELFF	TGCGCCAGCAGCCAACCTTGGACTGATACCGGGGAGCTGTTTTTT
NA	TRBV28	TRBJ1-2	NA	CASSLREDYGYTF	TGTGCCAGCAGTTTACGGGAAGACTATGGCTACACCTTC
NA	TRBV5-5	TRBJ1-1	NA	CASSSLGGEAFF	TGTGCCAGCAGCTCGCTCGGGGGTGAGGCTTTCTTT
NA	TRBV7-2	TRBJ2-7	TRBD2	CASSFSGGSYEQYF	TGTGCCAGCAGCTTCAGCGGGGGGTCCTACGAGCAGTACTTC
NA	TRBV6-1	TRBJ1-5	NA	CASSDRGNQPQHF	TGTGCCAGCAGTGATCGAGGGAATCAGCCCCAGCATTTT
NA	TRBV13	TRBJ2-5	NA	CASSLVGQGDETQYF	TGTGCCAGCAGCTTAGTAGGGCAAGGAGATGAGACCCAGTACTTC
NA	TRBV28	TRBJ2-4	TRBD1	CASHKRPGRGYNGAKNIQYF	TGTGCCAGCCATAAGCGTCCGGGCAGGGGGTATAATGGAGCCAAAAACATTCAGTACTTC
NA	TRBV9	TRBJ1-5	TRBD1	CASSVEGEEGQGFRNQPQHF	TGTGCCAGCAGCGTAGAGGGAGAAGAGGGACAGGGTTTTCGCAATCAGCCCCAGCATTTT
NA	TRBV5-1	TRBJ1-3	NA	CASRMGSGNTIYF	TGCGCCAGCCGTATGGGGTCTGGAAACACCATATATTTT
once	TRBV10-3	TRBJ2-2	NA	CAIRIDRTQPNTGELFF	TGTGCCATCAGGATCGACAGGACTCAACCCAACACCGGGGAGCTGTTTTTT
NA	TRBV7-6	TRBJ2-3	NA	CASSPPGGPLTGDTQYF	TGTGCCAGCAGCCCCCCCGGGGGACCCCTTACAGGAGATACGCAGTATTTT
NA	TRBV6-4	TRBJ1-2	NA	CASSIQAGVYGYTF	TGTGCCAGCAGTATACAGGCTGGCGTCTATGGCTACACCTTC
few	TRBV5-1	TRBJ2-7	NA	CASSEGQISYEQYF	TGCGCCAGCAGCGAGGGACAAATCTCCTACGAGCAGTACTTC
once	TRBV12-5	TRBJ2-7	NA	CASGYKPGPSYEQYF	TGTGCTAGTGGTTACAAACCGGGCCCTTCCTACGAGCAGTACTTC
NA	TRBV5-1	TRBJ2-3	NA	CASSLGRTVSTDTQYF	TGCGCCAGCAGCTTGGGTAGGACGGTTAGCACAGATACGCAGTATTTT
NA	TRBV2	TRBJ2-5	NA	CASGLQETQYF	TGTGCCAGCGGGCTCCAAGAGACCCAGTACTTC
NA	TRBV9	TRBJ2-3	NA	CASSPSGGAGPTDTQYF	TGTGCCAGCAGCCCCTCAGGGGGGGCGGGACCCACAGATACGCAGTATTTT
NA	TRBV18	TRBJ1-2	NA	CASSPSGQLNYGYTF	TGTGCCAGCTCACCTTCGGGACAATTAAACTATGGCTACACCTTC
NA	TRBV28	TRBJ1-4	NA	CASSLSTPTREKLFF	TGTGCCAGCAGTTTATCGACACCGACCCGGGAAAAACTGTTTTTT
NA	TRBV4-1	TRBJ1-5	NA	CASSARNPGKPQHF	TGCGCCAGCAGCGCCAGGAACCCCGGGAAGCCCCAGCATTTT
NA	TRBV5-6	TRBJ1-1	TRBD1	CASSLFDRVGTEAFF	TGTGCCAGCAGCTTGTTCGACAGGGTGGGCACTGAAGCTTTCTTT
NA	TRBV28	TRBJ2-3	NA	CASRGAYTDTQYF	TGTGCCAGTCGGGGGGCTTACACAGATACGCAGTATTTT
NA	TRBV30	TRBJ2-1	TRBD2	CAWGGRARYNEQFF	TGTGCCTGGGGCGGGAGGGCTAGATACAATGAGCAGTTCTTC
NA	TRBV9	TRBJ2-1	NA	CASSVFGQSSSYNEQFF	TGTGCCAGCAGCGTCTTTGGACAGTCGAGCTCCTACAATGAGCAGTTCTTC
once	TRBV7-2	TRBJ2-7	NA	CASSLGGGAISYEQYF	TGTGCCAGCAGCTTAGGCGGAGGAGCGATCTCCTACGAGCAGTACTTC
NA	TRBV10-3	TRBJ2-5	TRBD1	CAIKPGQSLGTQYF	TGTGCCATCAAACCGGGACAGTCGCTTGGGACCCAGTACTTC
NA	TRBV2	TRBJ2-5	NA	CASSFGQGALNF	NA
NA	TRBV7-8	TRBJ2-3	TRBD2	CASSARLAGGPLTDTQYF	TGTGCCAGCAGCGCTCGACTAGCGGGAGGACCGTTGACAGATACGCAGTATTTT
NA	TRBV23-1	TRBJ1-2	NA	CASSQEETVKGYGYTF	TGCGCCAGCAGTCAAGAGGAAACAGTAAAGGGCTATGGCTACACCTTC
few	TRBV14	TRBJ1-2	NA	CASSQDVLGSGYTF	TGTGCCAGCAGCCAAGACGTGCTAGGTTCTGGCTACACCTTC
NA	TRBV7-6	TRBJ2-3	TRBD2	CASSTSGGARDTQYF	TGTGCCAGCAGCACTAGCGGGGGGGCCAGGGATACGCAGTATTTT
NA	TRBV11-2	TRBJ1-1	NA	CASGQRSRNTEAFF	TGTGCCAGCGGGCAAAGGTCCAGGAACACTGAAGCTTTCTTT
NA	TRBV5-5	TRBJ2-7	NA	CASWGFTYEQYF	TGTGCCAGCTGGGGATTCACCTACGAGCAGTACTTC
NA	TRBV7-2	TRBJ1-6	NA	CASSLAPGENSPLHF	TGTGCCAGCAGCTTAGCCCCAGGGGAAAATTCACCCCTCCACTTT
NA	TRBV9	TRBJ2-3	NA	CASSRWGAPGDTQYF	TGTGCCAGCAGCCGGTGGGGGGCCCCGGGAGATACGCAGTATTTT
few	TRBV27	TRBJ1-1	NA	CASSIARNTEAFF	TGTGCCAGCAGTATCGCACGGAACACTGAAGCTTTCTTT
NA	TRBV20-1	TRBJ2-5	NA	CSVPSRETQYF	TGCAGCGTTCCATCCCGGGAGACCCAGTACTTC
NA	TRBV27	TRBJ2-7	NA	CASSLALGIYEQYF	TGTGCCAGCAGTTTGGCGCTCGGGATTTACGAGCAGTACTTC
once	TRBV14	TRBJ2-2	NA	CASSQAHGGGELFF	TGTGCCAGCAGCCAAGCCCACGGAGGCGGGGAGCTGTTTTTT
NA	TRBV9	TRBJ2-1	NA	CASSSRDRSYNEQFF	TGTGCCAGCAGCTCCAGGGATCGCTCCTACAATGAGCAGTTCTTC
NA	TRBV5-4	TRBJ1-1	TRBD1	CASTRGTGVEAFF	TGTGCCAGCACCCGAGGGACAGGGGTTGAAGCTTTCTTT